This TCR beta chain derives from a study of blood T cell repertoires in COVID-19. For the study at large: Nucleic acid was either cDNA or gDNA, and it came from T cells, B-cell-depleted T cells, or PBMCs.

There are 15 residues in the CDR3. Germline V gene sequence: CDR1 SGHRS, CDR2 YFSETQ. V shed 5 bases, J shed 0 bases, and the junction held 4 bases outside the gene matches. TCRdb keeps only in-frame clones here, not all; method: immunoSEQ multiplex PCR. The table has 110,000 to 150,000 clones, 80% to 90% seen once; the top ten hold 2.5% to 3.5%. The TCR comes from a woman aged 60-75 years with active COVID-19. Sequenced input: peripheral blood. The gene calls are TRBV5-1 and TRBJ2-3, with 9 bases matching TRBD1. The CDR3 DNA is TGCGCCAGCAGTCGACAGGGGGTTAGCACAGATACGCAGTATTTT. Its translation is CASSRQGVSTDTQYF. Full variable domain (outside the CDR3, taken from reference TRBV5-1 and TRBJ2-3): KAGVTQTPRYLIKTRGQQVTLSCSPISGHRSVSWYQQTPGQGLQFLFEYFSETQRNKGNFPGRFSGRQFSNSRSEMNVSTLELGDSALYLCASSRQGVSTDTQYFGPGTRLTVL.